This passage covers 30 T cell receptor beta chains from one sample sequenced in a study of glioma-infiltrating T cells (dated by TCRdb to the mid-2010s). The sequencer was an Illumina MiSeq. The iRepertoire nested amplicon-rescue multiplex PCR (arm-PCR) platform was used to amplify TCR alpha and beta CDR3 regions from RNA. Clones were called with MiXCR by TCRdb after fastp trimmed the public reads at Q25, and only in-frame beta chains were retained. Each record represents a unique CDR3 protein, reported with the most common genes and DNA among its rows. The sample includes 150,000 to 200,000 distinct CDR3 sequences, with around 40% observed a single time. 5.2% of the sample goes to the ten largest clones. Sequencing was performed on glioma tissue, nonneoplastic brain tissue, or PBMCs (not recorded which). These TCRs come from a human donor with low-grade glioma or glioblastoma, undergoing nonglioma brain surgery, or in good health (not recorded which).

Remarks on this clonotype: A read error is possible here, since a much larger clone lies one base away. The DNA of the CDR3 is TGTGCCAGCAGTTTCGCTAGCGGGAGGTCTCCTTCGAGTGAGCAGTACTTC. Its protein is CASSFASGRSPSSEQYF. The chain couples TRBV28 to TRBJ2-7; 11 bases fit TRBD2. Germline trimming cut 3 bases from V and 7 bases from J; bases unmatched to any gene: 14. This CDR3 region has 17 residues. Germline CDR1 is MDHEN and CDR2 is SYDVKM. Drawing the rest from reference TRBV28 and TRBJ2-7, the complete variable domain is DVKVTQSSRYLVKRTGEKVFLECVQDMDHENMFWYRQDPGLGLRLIYFSYDVKMKEKGDIPEGYSVSREKKERFSLILESASTNQTSMYLCASSFASGRSPSSEQYFGPGTRLTVT.

As concerns this clonotype: It may be a read error: a sequence one base away is much more abundant. The V and J genes are TRBV28 and TRBJ2-7, with D hard to call. The CDR3 is made up of 13 amino acids. CDR1 is MDHEN, CDR2 SYDVKM, per germline. CDR3 region: CARSLYRAYEQYF. Here the CDR3 DNA reads TGTGCCAGAAGTTTATATCGGGCCTACGAGCAGTACTTC.

Worth noting for this clonotype: This may be a read error, as it is one base from a much larger clone. This rearrangement joins TRBV28 to TRBJ2-3, with D unclear. The CDR3 contains 12 residues. The V end lost 7 bases, the J end lost 6 bases, and 11 bases lay between the germline ends. The germline V gene encodes CDR1 MDHEN and CDR2 SYDVKM. CDR3 loop: CASTQAWDTQYF. The CDR3 region has the DNA TGTGCCAGCACTCAAGCTTGGGATACGCAGTATTTT. The full variable domain, its missing parts supplied by reference TRBV28 and TRBJ2-3, is DVKVTQSSRYLVKRTGEKVFLECVQDMDHENMFWYRQDPGLGLRLIYFSYDVKMKEKGDIPEGYSVSREKKERFSLILESASTNQTSMYLCASTQAWDTQYFGPGTRLTVL.

The chain employs TRBV20-1 and TRBJ2-5; no firm D call. Per the germline V gene, CDR1 is DFQATT and CDR2 is SNEGSKA (reference sequence). CDR3 length: 14 residues. Trimming shortened V by 4 bases and J by 1 base, and 13 bases separated the two germline ends. The CDR3 nucleotides are TGCAGTGCTACAGACGGCCTACTCCAAGAGACCCAGTACTTC. Translation gives CSATDGLLQETQYF.

This clonotype was seen ten or more times. This chain connects TRBV28 to TRBJ2-7; tentatively, D is TRBD2 (5 bases). The length of the CDR3 is 15 residues. Trimming removed 6 bases from V and 1 base from J, with 16 bases in between. In germline, CDR1 is MDHEN, CDR2 SYDVKM. In nucleotides, the CDR3 is TGTGCCAGCAGCCACCCCCTACTAGGGTCCTACGAGCAGTACTTC. Amino acids: CASSHPLLGSYEQYF.

As concerns this clonotype: One end of the junction does not line up with germline, which may come from a read error. V usage is TRBV28 and J usage is TRBJ1-3; D possibly corresponds to TRBD1 (5 bases). This CDR3 is 15 amino acids long. Germline CDR1 MDHEN, CDR2 SYDVKM. The CDR3: CACRPQAISGNTIYF. The CDR3 region has the DNA TGTGCCTGCAGACCACAGGCTATTTCTGGAAACACCATATATTTT.

As concerns this clonotype: A much larger clone sits a single nucleotide away, making a read error possible. CDR3 nucleotides: TGTGCCAGCAGTCCGCTTAGGGGGGCCTACGAGCAGTACTTC. Residues: CASSPLRGAYEQYF. The V gene is TRBV27, the J gene TRBJ2-7; D assignment may be TRBD1 or TRBD2 (6 bases each). Per the germline V gene, CDR1 is MNHEY and CDR2 is SMNVEV (reference sequence). V shed 5 bases and J shed 2 bases, with 13 bases lying between them. This CDR3 is built from 14 residues.

This clonotype was counted at least ten times. The chain is built from TRBV7-2 and TRBJ2-1, with unresolved D. Germline V gives CDR1 SGHTA, CDR2 FQGNSA. The CDR3 loop spans 15 amino acids. Trimming left V 5 bases short and J 8 bases short, with 19 bases between. The CDR3 nucleotides are TGTGCCAGCAGCAAGAACCCAGGCACGTTCGATGAGCAGTTCTTC. As protein: CASSKNPGTFDEQFF.

The chain couples TRBV5-1 to TRBJ1-2; weak D call: TRBD1 (5 bases). The CDR3 consists of 15 residues. The germline gives CDR1 SGHRS, CDR2 YFSETQ. V lost 0 bases, J lost 4 bases, and 13 bases lay in between. CDR3 nucleotide sequence: TGCGCCAGCAGCTTGGCAGTCCAGGGTGGCTATGGCTACACCTTC. This codes for CASSLAVQGGYGYTF. Full variable domain (rest looked up from reference TRBV5-1 and TRBJ1-2): KAGVTQTPRYLIKTRGQQVTLSCSPISGHRSVSWYQQTPGQGLQFLFEYFSETQRNKGNFPGRFSGRQFSNSRSEMNVSTLELGDSALYLCASSLAVQGGYGYTFGSGTRLTVV.

The table lists this clonotype with a few counts. V gene TRBV19 combines with J gene TRBJ1-1, with TRBD1 as a possible D gene (5 bases). The CDR3 consists of 15 residues. From germline, CDR1 is LNHDA and CDR2 SQIVND (reference sequence). V lost 6 bases to trimming and J lost 3 bases, with 17 bases between them. As DNA, the CDR3 is TGTGCCAGTAGGAGACAGATCTGGGGGGACACTGAAGCTTTCTTT. It encodes CASRRQIWGDTEAFF.

In the case of this clonotype: With a much larger clone just one base away, this may be a read error. This CDR3 is CASSLLGVDEKMFF. The CDR3 DNA sequence: TGTGCCAGCAGTTTATTAGGAGTTGATGAAAAAATGTTTTTT. V and J are TRBV28 and TRBJ1-4, with unresolved D. The CDR3 runs 14 residues. The germline gives CDR1 MDHEN, CDR2 SYDVKM.

This clonotype has more than one count but fewer than ten. The chain employs TRBV5-5 and TRBJ2-5; D may be TRBD2 (5 bases). The CDR3 has 14 amino acids. CDR1 is SGHKS, CDR2 YYEKEE, per germline (reference sequence). Trimming removed 0 bases at V and 4 bases at J, with 10 bases between. In nucleotides, the CDR3 is TGTGCCAGCAGCTTGGGGGGAGTTGGAGAGACCCAGTACTTC. Residues: CASSLGGVGETQYF.

This clonotype was recorded many times. This chain joins TRBV27 and TRBJ1-3; weak D call: TRBD1 (5 bases). Trimming stripped 2 bases from V and 8 bases from J, with 16 bases between. Germline CDR1 is MNHEY and CDR2 is SMNVEV (reference sequence). This CDR3 contains 15 residues. DNA for the CDR3: TGTGCCAGCAGTTTAAAGGGGACCCGCGGGGACACCATATATTTT. Translated, it gives CASSLKGTRGDTIYF.

In its sample, this clonotype was seen many times. CDR3 region: CASSSGQGVTF. The DNA of the CDR3 is TGTGCCAGCAGTTCCGGACAGGGAGTCACCTTC. This chain uses TRBV12-3 or TRBV12-4 with TRBJ1-2, with 8 nucleotides matching TRBD1. The trim removed 4 bases at V and 13 bases at J, leaving 5 bases unmatched. There are 11 residues in the CDR3.

This clonotype was seen ten or more times. The chain recombines TRBV28 with TRBJ2-7, with D perhaps given as TRBD1 or TRBD2 (5 bases each). Germline assignment: CDR1 MDHEN and CDR2 SYDVKM. The V gene lost 2 bases and the J gene lost 3 bases, with 11 bases spanning the gap. The CDR3 consists of 14 residues. The CDR3 loop reads CASSLGTLDYEQYF. CDR3 DNA: TGTGCCAGCAGTTTAGGGACGCTTGACTACGAGCAGTACTTC. The full variable domain, rest sourced from reference TRBV28 and TRBJ2-7, is DVKVTQSSRYLVKRTGEKVFLECVQDMDHENMFWYRQDPGLGLRLIYFSYDVKMKEKGDIPEGYSVSREKKERFSLILESASTNQTSMYLCASSLGTLDYEQYFGPGTRLTVT.

This clonotype was observed many times. The J gene is TRBJ2-3, the V gene TRBV6-6; maybe TRBD2 (5 bases). With 2 bases removed from V and 0 bases from J, the gap between germline ends came to 12 bases. Per germline, CDR1 MNHNY and CDR2 SVGAGI (reference sequence). CDR3 length equals 16 residues. The CDR3 spells CASSYEAVASTDTQYF. The CDR3, as DNA: TGTGCCAGCAGTTACGAAGCGGTGGCGAGCACAGATACGCAGTATTTT.

As concerns this clonotype: A clone one base away is much larger, so this may be a read error. CDR3 amino acids: CASSYSDTITGAFF. CDR3 sequence (DNA): TGTGCCAGCAGTTATAGCGACACCATTACCGGGGCTTTCTTT. The chain has TRBV6-9 and TRBJ1-1; D gene uncertain. Germline V gene data show CDR1 as MNHGY and CDR2 as SVAAGI. There are 14 residues in the CDR3. Trimming removed 2 bases from V and 11 bases from J, with 18 bases in between.

The rearrangement uses TRBV19 and TRBJ2-7, with D tentatively TRBD2 (5 bases). The V and J ends lost 5 bases and 1 base respectively, with 12 bases between them. The germline V gene encodes CDR1 LNHDA and CDR2 SQIVND (reference sequence). The CDR3 covers 14 residues. Here the CDR3 DNA reads TGTGCCAGTAGTCCGTCGAGAGGGTCCTACGAGCAGTACTTC. This encodes CASSPSRGSYEQYF.

At least ten counts were recorded for this clonotype. The gene calls are TRBV19 and TRBJ1-2; D gene unclear. The CDR3 consists of 13 residues. V was cut by 0 bases and J by 6 bases, with 8 bases left in between. Per the germline V gene, CDR1 is LNHDA and CDR2 is SQIVND (reference sequence). The CDR3 here is CASSIDRHDGYTF. In DNA, the CDR3 is TGTGCCAGTAGTATAGATCGGCATGATGGCTACACCTTC.

Note on this clonotype: A single base separates this from a much larger clone, so it may be a read error. The genes are TRBV28 and TRBJ1-2; 8 bases match TRBD1. Germline CDR1 reads MDHEN; CDR2 reads SYDVKM. There are 15 residues in the CDR3. The CDR3 DNA sequence: TGTACCAGCAGTCTACCAGGACAGGGATACTATGGCTACACCTTC. As protein: CTSSLPGQGYYGYTF.

This clonotype was picked up many times. The rearrangement joins TRBV18 to TRBJ1-6; maybe TRBD1 (5 bases). The CDR3 has 16 residues. Germline CDR1 is KGHSH and CDR2 is LQKENI. The ends were cut back, 1 base at V and 5 bases at J, with 12 bases in the middle. In nucleotides, the CDR3 is TGTGCCAGCTCACCACAGGGCCGGGGCAATAATTCACCCCTCCACTTT. It specifies CASSPQGRGNNSPLHF.

The gene calls are TRBV7-8 and TRBJ1-2, with TRBD1 matching 8 bases. CDR3 length: 17 residues. With V trimmed by 5 bases and J by 12 bases, 23 bases remained unmatched. Germline assignment: CDR1 SGHVS and CDR2 FQNEAQ. CDR3 protein: CASSPVGQGLSLGGHTF. The CDR3 DNA follows: TGTGCCAGCAGCCCTGTTGGACAGGGACTTTCACTCGGCGGCCACACCTTC.

As to this clonotype: This sequence may be a read error, since a much larger clone differs from it by one base. The V and J genes are TRBV19 and TRBJ1-5; D remains unclear. The germline V gene encodes CDR1 LNHDA and CDR2 SQIVND (reference sequence). The CDR3 runs to 11 residues. The CDR3 is CASSNGQTQHF. CDR3 sequence (DNA): TGTGCCAGTAGTAACGGTCAGACCCAGCATTTT. The full variable domain, in which reference TRBV19 and TRBJ1-5 provide the parts outside the CDR3, is DGGITQSPKYLFRKEGQNVTLSCEQNLNHDAMYWYRQDPGQGLRLIYYSQIVNDFQKGDIAEGYSVSREKKESFPLTVTSAQKNPTAFYLCASSNGQTQHFGDGTRLSIL.

This clonotype appeared a few times. V and J are TRBV19 and TRBJ2-1; D gene unclear. Trimming removed 3 bases at V and 9 bases at J, with 12 bases between. This CDR3 is built from 13 residues. Germline V gene lookup returns CDR1 LNHDA and CDR2 SQIVND (reference sequence). CDR3 DNA: TGTGCCAGTAGTATTAGGCTTTCGGGTGAGCAGTTCTTC. Its translation is CASSIRLSGEQFF.

This clonotype was seen repeatedly, ten times or more. This rearrangement joins TRBV15 to TRBJ1-5; no clear D gene. V was trimmed by 6 bases and J by 4 bases, leaving 7 bases between them. This CDR3 is built from 12 residues. CDR1 and CDR2 (germline): LNHNV, YYDKDF (reference sequence). The CDR3 here is CATRHENQPQHF. The CDR3 DNA is TGTGCCACCAGACACGAAAATCAGCCCCAGCATTTT.

The gene calls are TRBV19 and TRBJ2-1; maybe TRBD1 (5 bases). Trimming left V 4 bases short and J 8 bases short, with 9 bases between. Germline values: CDR1 LNHDA, CDR2 SQIVND (reference sequence). The CDR3 is 12 amino acids. CDR3 coding DNA: TGTGCCAGTAGTAAAGGGGCGTATGAGCAGTTCTTC. Encoded protein: CASSKGAYEQFF.

At least ten counts were recorded for this clonotype. The J gene is TRBJ2-1, the V gene TRBV5-1; no clear D. The ends were cut back, 4 bases at V and 1 base at J, with 9 bases in the middle. Germline CDR1 reads SGHRS; CDR2 reads YFSETQ. This CDR3 has 14 amino acids. The CDR3 here is CASSPPTSYNEQFF. Written as DNA, the CDR3 is TGCGCCAGCAGCCCCCCTACATCCTACAATGAGCAGTTCTTC. The full variable domain, completed using reference TRBV5-1 and TRBJ2-1, is KAGVTQTPRYLIKTRGQQVTLSCSPISGHRSVSWYQQTPGQGLQFLFEYFSETQRNKGNFPGRFSGRQFSNSRSEMNVSTLELGDSALYLCASSPPTSYNEQFFGPGTRLTVL.

This clonotype was detected a few times. This rearrangement joins TRBV3-1 to TRBJ2-5; D is perhaps TRBD1 or TRBD2 (5 bases each). Per germline, CDR1 LGHDT and CDR2 YNNKEL (reference sequence). The CDR3 totals 14 residues. V dropped 1 base and J dropped 6 bases, with 12 bases sitting between them. The CDR3 coding sequence is TGTGCCAGCAGCCAAGGCTATCGGGGACAGACCCAGTACTTC. Its protein product is CASSQGYRGQTQYF.

DNA of the CDR3: TGTGCCAGCAGCCCCTTACCACAGCAGTTCTTC. It is translated as CASSPLPQQFF. The chain has TRBV6-2 or TRBV6-3 and TRBJ2-1, with D hard to call. Trimming stripped 6 bases from V and 11 bases from J, with 11 bases between. This CDR3 region has 11 residues. The germline V gene encodes CDR1 MNHEY and CDR2 SVGEGT.

This clonotype has a handful of counts. The CDR3 sequence is CASLSRGDFTEAFF. CDR3 nucleotide sequence: TGTGCCAGCTTATCCAGGGGGGACTTCACTGAAGCTTTCTTT. This chain links TRBV19 with TRBJ1-1, with 7 nucleotides matching TRBD1. The J segment lost 4 bases and the V segment lost 9 bases, leaving 11 bases of the junction unmatched. The CDR3 runs 14 residues. Germline V gene sequence: CDR1 LNHDA, CDR2 SQIVND (reference sequence).